This TCR beta chain derives from a study of blood T cell repertoires in COVID-19. In the study's own analysis: Estimates of nucleated cell counts were drawn from the amplification of reference gene primers. The table came from immunoSEQ multiplex PCR; TCRdb's copy has only in-frame clones and leaves some out. V and J calls and clone size come straight from that table; D and trimming were deduced from the DNA. The table shows approximately 230,000 clones, with approximately 82% occurring only once. The ends were cut back, 2 bases at V and 5 bases at J, with 10 bases in the middle. Germline lookup yields CDR1 SGHTA and CDR2 FQGTGA. This CDR3 has 13 amino acids. The sample holds many counts of this clone.

Sequenced: PBMCs or T cells enriched from blood (not recorded which). The J gene is TRBJ2-7, the V gene TRBV7-3; D remains ambiguous. This receptor was obtained from a man in his forties or fifties who had recovered from COVID-19. The DNA of the CDR3 is TGTGCCAGCAGCTTAGGCCCAATCGACGAGCAGTACTTC. Translated, it gives CASSLGPIDEQYF. The full variable domain, with the rest looked up from reference TRBV7-3 and TRBJ2-7, is GAGVSQTPSNKVTEKGKYVELRCDPISGHTALYWYRQSLGQGPEFLIYFQGTGAADDSGLPNDRFFAVRPEGSVSTLKIQRTERGDSAVYLCASSLGPIDEQYFGPGTRLTVT.